This section outlines one TCR beta chain sequence together with its context. The data derive from a study of control samples from healthy donors and cancer patients. The V and J ends lost 1 base and 0 bases respectively, with 10 bases between them. CDR1 is KGHSH and CDR2 is LQKENI in the germline V gene. CDR3 length equals 15 residues. Assay: immunoSEQ multiplex PCR; the TCRdb copy retains only in-frame clones and omits some. The sample has some 160,000 clones; 80% to 95% are singletons. This clonotype was sampled from a woman aged 25 to 39 in good health. The sequenced sample consisted of blood. The chain recombines TRBV18 with TRBJ2-7; tentatively, D is TRBD2 (5 bases). The CDR3 DNA reads as TGTGCCAGCTCACCACAGACGGGGAGCTCCTACGAGCAGTACTTC. Translated: CASSPQTGSSYEQYF.